One T cell receptor (beta chain) is described in this entry. Antigen specificity is unknown. This entry comes from a study of PD-1 blockade in mismatch repair-deficient tumors. Study as a whole: Patients had around twelve mismatch repair-deficient cancer types, all previously treated and progressing. General study points: Tumor-resident clones, often absent from pretreatment blood, expanded after pembrolizumab and then contracted.

Using immunoSEQ multiplex PCR, the repertoire was profiled, and TCRdb retains in-frame clones only, with some absent. The data contain about 130,000 clones, around nine tenths of them singletons. This sequence was found in an adult with mismatch repair-deficient cancer. The sequences come from peripheral blood, collected approximately 72 weeks after starting pembrolizumab.

CDR3: CASSDKGTDTQYF. Here the CDR3 DNA reads TGCGCCAGCAGTGACAAGGGCACAGATACGCAGTATTTT. The rearrangement joins TRBV10-2 to TRBJ2-3; D remains unclear. This CDR3 region has 13 residues. Germline CDR1 and CDR2: WSHSY and SAAADI. The ends were cut back, 3 bases at V and 1 base at J, with 5 bases in the middle.